This T cell receptor beta chain was obtained from a study of T-cell memory formation after mild COVID-19. Study-level points and caveats: Cross-reactive memory appears to have joined, as suggested by some responding clones showing up in pre-infection memory. The study found balanced CD4/CD8 in clones contracting day 15 to 85 and a CD4+ lean in later expanders.

Barcoded TCR alpha and TCR beta cDNA libraries with UMIs came from 5'RACE using constant-segment primers. TCRdb called the 5' RACE reads again in MiXCR, with one record for every CDR3 protein. The data contain hundreds of thousands of distinct CDR3 sequences, roughly 15% of them seen just once; the ten biggest clones take up 22%. Regarding this clonotype: No antigen is known for it.

V gave up 3 bases and J gave up 6 bases; unmatched junction bases: 5. CDR1 is DFQATT, CDR2 SNEGSKA, per germline (reference sequence). The CDR3 sequence is 13 residues long. Sequences were obtained from PBMCs or a T cell subset sorted from them (not recorded which). The TCR comes from a man between 18 and 29 years old who had mild COVID-19 (a few samples of this study predate the infection). Cell type and time point are not known. V gene TRBV20-1 combines with J gene TRBJ1-5; 7 bases agree with TRBD1. The chain's CDR3 is CSARTGLSQPQHF. The CDR3 region has the DNA TGCAGTGCTAGGACAGGGCTTAGTCAGCCCCAGCATTTT.